The 16 T cell receptor beta chains below all came from one sample that was sequenced in a study of T-cell reconstitution after alpha-beta-depleted transplantation in children. Using unique molecular identifiers, the investigators prepared the TCRbeta library. TCRdb processed the PCR reads anew with MiXCR; each CDR3 protein has one entry. The data contain 100,000 or so distinct CDR3 sequences, around 6% of them singletons. Sequencing was performed on PBMCs, mostly from graft donor cells, taken 60 days after TCRalphabeta/CD19-depleted stem cell transplant. Receptor source: a female patient aged 2-9 years who had a stem cell transplant for Fanconi anemia, so the T cells may come from the graft donor.

This clonotype was counted ten times or more. The J gene is TRBJ2-2, the V gene TRBV20-1; D unresolved. Between the trimmed V and J ends, which lost 5 bases and 0 bases, there was a span of 10 bases. The germline V gene has CDR1 DFQATT and CDR2 SNEGSKA (reference sequence). This CDR3 comprises 14 residues. This CDR3 reads CSAFGPPNTGELFF. The CDR3 DNA sequence: TGCAGTGCTTTCGGACCCCCGAACACCGGGGAGCTGTTTTTT.

By its share, this clonotype is medium-sized. The chain links TRBV10-3 to TRBJ2-5, with 8 bases matching TRBD1. The CDR3 runs to 15 residues. V lost 2 bases and J lost 5; bases outside the gene matches: 7. Germline values: CDR1 ENHRY, CDR2 SYGVKD. CDR3 amino acids: CAISENTGGRETQYF. In nucleotides, the CDR3 is TGTGCCATCAGTGAGAACACAGGGGGGCGGGAGACCCAGTACTTC.

This clonotype was counted only a few times. The CDR3, as DNA: TGTGCCTGGAGCGTTTATCCGGGTTCCTACAATGAGCAGTTCTTC. Its protein is CAWSVYPGSYNEQFF. The V gene is TRBV30, the J gene TRBJ2-1; D is unclear. V was pared by 3 bases and J by 1 base, with 13 bases between. The length of the CDR3 is 15 residues. The germline gives CDR1 GTSNPN, CDR2 SVGIG (reference sequence).

This clonotype was seen only a few times. The rearrangement joins TRBV6-6 to TRBJ1-2; D is uncertain. V was pared by 0 bases and J by 7 bases, with 9 bases between. CDR1 is MNHNY, CDR2 SVGAGI, per germline (reference sequence). This CDR3 region has 13 residues. Written as DNA, the CDR3 is TGTGCCAGCAGTTACTCCGCTTTCTCTGGCTACACCTTC. Protein sequence: CASSYSAFSGYTF.

This clonotype was picked up many times. This rearrangement joins TRBV3-1 to TRBJ2-1; no clear D. The CDR3 contains 11 residues. The germline CDR1 and CDR2 sequences are LGHDT and YNNKEL (reference sequence). Trimming shortened V by 8 bases and J by 8 bases, and 10 bases separated the two germline ends. The CDR3 DNA follows: TGTGCCAGCTTAGGGATAGATGAGCAGTTCTTC. Translating gives CASLGIDEQFF.

This clonotype was seen repeatedly, ten times or more. The chain has TRBV2 and TRBJ1-2; no definite D call. The CDR3 consists of 11 residues. Germline V CDR1 and CDR2: SNHLY, FYNNEI. The V end lost 3 bases, the J end lost 6 bases, and 5 bases lay between the germline ends. Here the CDR3 reads CASSDLNGYTF. As DNA, the CDR3 is TGTGCCAGCAGTGATCTGAATGGCTACACCTTC.

This clonotype was detected a few times. The rearrangement uses TRBV11-2 and TRBJ2-1; D is unresolved. V gave up 5 bases and J gave up 6 bases, with 20 bases separating them. The germline V gene has CDR1 SGHAT and CDR2 FQNNGV. This CDR3 has 16 amino acids. The CDR3 region has the DNA TGTGCCAGCAGCCTACCTAAGGGTCTTGGCGGCAATGAGCAGTTCTTC. It yields the protein CASSLPKGLGGNEQFF.

This clonotype was seen more than once but under ten times. The chain is built from TRBV3-1 and TRBJ2-7; 11 positions agree with TRBD2. The length of the CDR3 is 15 residues. Germline V gives CDR1 LGHDT, CDR2 YNNKEL (reference sequence). V lost 1 base to trimming and J lost 2 bases; unmatched junction nucleotides: 1. In nucleotides, the CDR3 is TGTGCCAGCAGCCAAGCTAGCGGGAGGCCCTACGAGCAGTACTTC. This sequence encodes CASSQASGRPYEQYF.

This clonotype was observed at least ten times. This chain's CDR3 is CASSLDPETQYF. DNA of the CDR3: TGTGCCAGCAGCTTAGATCCAGAGACCCAGTACTTC. The gene calls are TRBV7-9 and TRBJ2-5, with no clear D. Germline V gene lookup returns CDR1 SEHNR and CDR2 FQNEAQ (reference sequence). CDR3 length: 12 amino acids. V lost 1 base, J lost 4 bases, and 4 bases lay in between.

This chain connects TRBV5-1 to TRBJ1-4; possibly TRBD1 for D (5 bases). The CDR3 sequence is 14 residues long. Trimming cost V 0 bases and J 4 bases, with 7 bases left between them. Germline V gene lookup returns CDR1 SGHRS and CDR2 YFSETQ. DNA of the CDR3: TGCGCCAGCAGCTTGGATGGGGGTAATGAAAAACTGTTTTTT. Translating it yields CASSLDGGNEKLFF.

The chain links TRBV28 to TRBJ1-4; 9 bases fit TRBD1. Germline V gives CDR1 MDHEN, CDR2 SYDVKM. The V segment lost 5 bases and the J segment 7 bases; nucleotides outside the gene matches: 8. The length of the CDR3 is 15 residues. For the CDR3, the DNA is TGTGCCAGCAGTCCAATTGACAGGGGGTTTGAAAAACTGTTTTTT. Amino acid sequence: CASSPIDRGFEKLFF.

This clonotype was seen a few times. The chain recombines TRBV9 with TRBJ2-3; 10 bases fit TRBD2. This CDR3 spans 15 amino acids. J gave up 4 bases and V 4 bases, and 6 bases lay outside the gene matches. Per the germline V gene, CDR1 is SGDLS and CDR2 is YYNGEE. CDR3 nucleotide sequence: TGTGCCAGCAGCATGACTAGCGGGCTACCAGATACGCAGTATTTT. Its translation is CASSMTSGLPDTQYF.

J is TRBJ1-2 and V is TRBV7-9; TRBD1 might be the D (6 bases). Germline V gives CDR1 SEHNR, CDR2 FQNEAQ (reference sequence). Trimming took off 5 bases at V and 3 bases at J, with 16 bases between the two ends. The CDR3 runs to 15 residues. CDR3 sequence: CASSPNIPGDYGYTF. The CDR3 DNA is TGTGCCAGCAGCCCCAATATTCCAGGGGACTATGGCTACACCTTC.

The table lists this clonotype with many counts. The genes are TRBV10-3 and TRBJ2-3; D is possibly TRBD1 (6 bases). V gave up 9 bases and J gave up 5 bases, with 21 bases separating them. Germline V gives CDR1 ENHRY, CDR2 SYGVKD. The CDR3 sequence is 15 residues long. CDR3 in DNA: TGTGCCATAAACAGTGGGGGCACAGGTGTAGATACGCAGTATTTT. As protein: CAINSGGTGVDTQYF.

There are a few counts of this clonotype. This chain connects TRBV7-2 to TRBJ2-7; D is possibly TRBD1 (6 bases). Germline CDR1 and CDR2: SGHTA and FQGNSA. With 4 bases removed from V and 5 bases from J, the gap between germline ends came to 12 bases. The CDR3 totals 13 residues. CDR3 in DNA: TGTGCCAGCAGCTACCGTACAGGGAACGAGCAGTACTTC. Its translation: CASSYRTGNEQYF.

This clonotype was seen many times. The chain joins TRBV7-9 to TRBJ2-3; 7 nucleotides align to TRBD2. The V and J ends lost 1 base and 2 bases, in that order; junction bases with no gene match: 3. This CDR3 comprises 15 residues. Germline CDR1 and CDR2: SEHNR and FQNEAQ (reference sequence). The CDR3 here is CASSLGGLPTDTQYF. The CDR3 nucleotides read TGTGCCAGCAGCTTAGGGGGACTACCCACAGATACGCAGTATTTT.